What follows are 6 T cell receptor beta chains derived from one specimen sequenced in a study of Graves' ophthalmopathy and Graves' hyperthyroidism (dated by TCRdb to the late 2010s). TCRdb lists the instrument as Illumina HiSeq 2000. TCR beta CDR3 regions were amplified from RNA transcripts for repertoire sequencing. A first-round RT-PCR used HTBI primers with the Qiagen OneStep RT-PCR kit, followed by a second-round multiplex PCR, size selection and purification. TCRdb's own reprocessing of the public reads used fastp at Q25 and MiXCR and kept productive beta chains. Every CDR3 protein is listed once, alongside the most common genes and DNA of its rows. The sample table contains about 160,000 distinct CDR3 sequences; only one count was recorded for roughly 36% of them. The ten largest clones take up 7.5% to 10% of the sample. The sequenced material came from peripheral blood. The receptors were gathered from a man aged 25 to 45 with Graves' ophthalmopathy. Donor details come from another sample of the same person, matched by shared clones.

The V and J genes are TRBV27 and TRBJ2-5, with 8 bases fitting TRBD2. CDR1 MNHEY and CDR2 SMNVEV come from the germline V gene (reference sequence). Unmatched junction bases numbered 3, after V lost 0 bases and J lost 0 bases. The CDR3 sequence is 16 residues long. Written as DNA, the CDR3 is TGTGCCAGCAGTTTATCAGTAGCGGGGTACCAAGAGACCCAGTACTTC. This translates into CASSLSVAGYQETQYF.

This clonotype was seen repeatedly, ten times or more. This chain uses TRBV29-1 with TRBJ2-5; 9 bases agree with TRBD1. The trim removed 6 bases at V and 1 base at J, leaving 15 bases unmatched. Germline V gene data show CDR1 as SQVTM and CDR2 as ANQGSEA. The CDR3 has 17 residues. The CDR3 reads CSVVQGARQVGQETQYF. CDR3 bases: TGCAGCGTAGTACAGGGGGCAAGACAGGTGGGCCAAGAGACCCAGTACTTC. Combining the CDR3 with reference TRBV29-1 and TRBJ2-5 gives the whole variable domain SAVISQKPSRDICQRGTSLTIQCQVDSQVTMMFWYRQQPGQSLTLIATANQGSEATYESGFVIDKFPISRPNLTFSTLTVSNMSPEDSSIYLCSVVQGARQVGQETQYFGPGTRLLVL.

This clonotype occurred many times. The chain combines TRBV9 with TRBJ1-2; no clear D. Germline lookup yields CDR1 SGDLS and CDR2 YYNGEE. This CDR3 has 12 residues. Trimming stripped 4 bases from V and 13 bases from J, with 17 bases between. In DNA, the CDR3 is TGTGCCAGCAGCCCGAGCTCAGGCCTTAGCACCTTC. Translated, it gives CASSPSSGLSTF.

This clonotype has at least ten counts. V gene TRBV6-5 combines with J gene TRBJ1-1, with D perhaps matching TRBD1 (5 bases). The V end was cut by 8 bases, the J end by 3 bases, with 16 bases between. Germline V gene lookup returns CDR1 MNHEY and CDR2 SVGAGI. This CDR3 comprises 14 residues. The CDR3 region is CASALGLGDTEAFF. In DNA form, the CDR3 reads TGTGCCAGCGCACTCGGGTTGGGGGACACTGAAGCTTTCTTT.

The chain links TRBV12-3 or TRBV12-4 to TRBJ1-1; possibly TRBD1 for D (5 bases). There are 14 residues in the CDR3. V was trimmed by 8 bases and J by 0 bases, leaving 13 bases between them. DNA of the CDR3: TGTGCCAGCGTCGACGAGGGACTGAACACTGAAGCTTTCTTT. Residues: CASVDEGLNTEAFF.

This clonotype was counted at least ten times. CDR3 amino acids: CASSVDGGEPQHF. In nucleotides, the CDR3 is TGTGCCAGCAGCGTAGACGGCGGGGAGCCCCAGCATTTT. The V call is TRBV9, the J call TRBJ1-5; unclear D gene. The CDR3 is 13 residues long. Germline CDR1 is SGDLS and CDR2 is YYNGEE. V lost 0 bases, J lost 8 bases, and 9 bases lay in between.